The next 26 T cell receptor beta chains were all read from a single sample in a study of metastatic and nonmetastatic thyroid tumors. Patients had received no treatment of any kind before thyroid surgery. TCRdb re-clonotyped the PCR reads via MiXCR. The data show roughly 81,000 clones, approximately 9% seen once. Source material: blood. The receptors shown here come from a female donor with papillary thyroid cancer or a benign thyroid nodule (not recorded which). Some clones in this sample may be carry-over from other donors' samples.

V is TRBV6-1 and J is TRBJ1-5; 8 nucleotides line up with TRBD1. Looked up from germline, CDR1 is MNHNS and CDR2 is SASEGT. The CDR3 has 15 amino acids. The J segment lost 2 bases and the V segment lost 4 bases, leaving 4 bases of the junction unmatched. The CDR3 loop reads CASSALTGGNQPQHF. CDR3 DNA sequence: TGTGCCAGCAGTGCCTTGACAGGGGGCAATCAGCCCCAGCATTTT.

This clone showed up many times. Within the sample, other DNA sequences also encode this same CDR3. The V gene is TRBV15, the J gene TRBJ1-1; 8 bases match TRBD1. Germline V gene data show CDR1 as LNHNV and CDR2 as YYDKDF (reference sequence). V was pared by 0 bases and J by 0 bases, with 3 bases of the junction left unmatched. The CDR3 contains 16 residues. The CDR3 nucleotides read TGTGCCACCAGCAGAGATCAGACAGGGGTGAACACTGAAGCTTTCTTT. Its translation: CATSRDQTGVNTEAFF. Using reference TRBV15 and TRBJ1-1 for the parts outside the CDR3, the full variable domain is DAMVIQNPRYQVTQFGKPVTLSCSQTLNHNVMYWYQQKSSQAPKLLFHYYDKDFNNEADTPDNFQSRRPNTSFCFLDIRSPGLGDTAMYLCATSRDQTGVNTEAFFGQGTRLTVV.

This clone was observed at least ten times. At the DNA level, this CDR3 is encoded by other sequences in the same sample as well. V usage is TRBV19 and J usage is TRBJ1-4; D is possibly TRBD1 (5 bases). Trimming stripped 5 bases from V and 8 bases from J, with 12 bases between. This CDR3 contains 13 residues. The germline V gene encodes CDR1 LNHDA and CDR2 SQIVND (reference sequence). The CDR3 nucleotides read TGTGCCAGTAGTCCTGACAGTGGGGAAAAACTGTTTTTT. It encodes CASSPDSGEKLFF.

This clone was picked up a small number of times. It may be a read error: a sequence one base away is much more abundant. Other DNA sequences in this sample translate to the same CDR3. This chain connects TRBV3-1 to TRBJ2-5; a possible D gene is TRBD2 (6 bases). This CDR3 contains 15 residues. The germline V gene has CDR1 LGHDT and CDR2 YNNKEL (reference sequence). V lost 3 bases and J lost 5, with 16 bases in between. DNA for the CDR3: TGTGCCAGCAGCCAGAAAGGAGGGGAAGTGGAGACCCAGTACTTC. Protein: CASSQKGGEVETQYF.

This clone has a count of ten or more. The J gene is TRBJ2-6, the V gene TRBV4-1, with TRBD1 matching 8 bases. The V gene's germline CDR1 is MGHRA and CDR2 YSYEKL. This CDR3 is built from 17 residues. With 3 bases clipped from V and 4 bases from J, the junction kept 8 bases outside the gene matches. The CDR3: CASSQEQGETGANVLTF. Here the CDR3 DNA reads TGCGCCAGCAGCCAGGAACAGGGGGAGACCGGGGCCAACGTCCTGACTTTC.

In its sample, this clone was seen many times. The chain is built from TRBV5-6 and TRBJ2-7, with a weak D call TRBD2 (5 bases). The germline V gene encodes CDR1 SGHDT and CDR2 YYEEEE. V shed 1 base and J shed 7 bases, with 18 bases lying between them. The CDR3 loop spans 15 amino acids. The CDR3 loop is CASSLYWSRGYEQYF. Here the CDR3 DNA reads TGTGCCAGCAGCTTGTATTGGTCTCGGGGTTATGAGCAGTACTTC.

The chain joins TRBV6-1 to TRBJ2-5; 9 bases map to TRBD2. The germline CDR1 and CDR2 sequences are MNHNS and SASEGT. V lost 7 bases, J lost 1 base, and 4 bases stayed unmatched. CDR3 length: 14 residues. The CDR3 reads CASIRGGAQETQYF. The CDR3 DNA follows: TGTGCCAGCATCCGCGGGGGGGCCCAAGAGACCCAGTACTTC.

The table lists this clone with a few counts. V and J are TRBV14 and TRBJ1-2; D call uncertain. CDR3 length: 12 residues. V gave up 1 base and J gave up 4 bases, with 4 bases separating them. In germline, CDR1 is SGHDN, CDR2 FVKESK. The CDR3 sequence is CASSQGIYGYTF. DNA for the CDR3: TGTGCCAGCAGCCAAGGTATCTATGGCTACACCTTC.

In its sample, this clone was seen many times. The chain has TRBV20-1 and TRBJ2-3; no definite D call. CDR1 is DFQATT, CDR2 SNEGSKA, per germline (reference sequence). The CDR3 runs to 11 residues. Trimming left V 3 bases short and J 0 bases short, with 1 base between. The CDR3 loop is CSASSTDTQYF. The CDR3 DNA is TGCAGTGCTAGTAGCACAGATACGCAGTATTTT.

Notes on this clone: This could be a read error, since a much larger clone is one nucleotide away. The chain couples TRBV2 to TRBJ1-1; tentatively, D is TRBD1 (5 bases). Trimming pared 7 bases from V and 9 bases from J, leaving 18 bases between. This CDR3 is 13 amino acids long. The germline CDR1 and CDR2 sequences are SNHLY and FYNNEI. The CDR3 sequence: CASIKEGLTQAFF. Here the CDR3 DNA reads TGTGCCAGCATAAAGGAGGGACTTACCCAAGCTTTCTTT.

In this sample, this clone turned up a few times. This rearrangement joins TRBV6-1 to TRBJ1-3, with D perhaps matching TRBD1 (5 bases). This CDR3 region has 14 residues. The germline V and J ends were trimmed by 6 bases and 0 bases, with 9 bases remaining between them. The germline gives CDR1 MNHNS, CDR2 SASEGT. CDR3 nucleotides: TGTGCCAGCAGGCCCGACAGCTCTGGAAACACCATATATTTT. Its translation is CASRPDSSGNTIYF.

J is TRBJ1-5 and V is TRBV6-1; 9 bases map to TRBD1. CDR3 length: 15 residues. CDR1 and CDR2 from the germline V gene are MNHNS and SASEGT. Trimming at V came to 3 bases and at J to 3 bases, leaving 3 bases not matched to a gene. CDR3 protein: CASSDGQGNNQPQHF. In DNA, the CDR3 is TGTGCCAGCAGTGACGGACAGGGGAACAATCAGCCCCAGCATTTT.

This clone appeared many times. The chain links TRBV29-1 to TRBJ1-2; tentative D call: TRBD1 (5 bases). The CDR3 loop spans 13 amino acids. Germline V gene data show CDR1 as SQVTM and CDR2 as ANQGSEA. Trimming took 8 bases from V and 8 from J, leaving 21 bases between them. The CDR3 is CSLQTPGRRGYTF. The CDR3 DNA reads TGCAGCCTTCAAACTCCGGGGCGAAGGGGCTACACCTTC. Supplemented by reference TRBV29-1 and TRBJ1-2, the full variable domain reads SAVISQKPSRDICQRGTSLTIQCQVDSQVTMMFWYRQQPGQSLTLIATANQGSEATYESGFVIDKFPISRPNLTFSTLTVSNMSPEDSSIYLCSLQTPGRRGYTFGSGTRLTVV.

The chain combines TRBV30 with TRBJ2-5; possibly TRBD1 for D (5 bases). CDR1 is GTSNPN and CDR2 is SVGIG in the germline V gene (reference sequence). V dropped 4 bases and J dropped 3 bases, with 9 bases sitting between them. The CDR3 length is 12 residues. CDR3 in amino acids: CAWTVGEETQYF. CDR3 bases: TGTGCCTGGACAGTAGGGGAAGAGACCCAGTACTTC.

This clone showed up many times. This chain joins TRBV20-1 and TRBJ2-3; weak D call: TRBD2 (6 bases). In germline, CDR1 is DFQATT, CDR2 SNEGSKA (reference sequence). The length of the CDR3 is 14 residues. Trimming removed 3 bases at V and 3 bases at J, with 13 bases between. CDR3 nucleotides: TGCAGTGCTAGTTGGGACTCCCCGACAGATACGCAGTATTTT. Translating it yields CSASWDSPTDTQYF.

This clone has ten or more counts. The J gene is TRBJ2-2, the V gene TRBV19; the D gene is possibly TRBD1 (6 bases). The CDR3 is made up of 14 amino acids. Trimming removed 3 bases from V and 7 bases from J, with 12 bases in between. Germline V gives CDR1 LNHDA, CDR2 SQIVND (reference sequence). The CDR3 reads CASSIRGVGGELFF. CDR3 DNA sequence: TGTGCCAGTAGTATCAGGGGTGTAGGCGGGGAGCTGTTTTTT.

This clone was picked up many times. V usage is TRBV29-1 and J usage is TRBJ1-2, with D perhaps matching TRBD1 (5 bases). This CDR3 has 12 residues. V was cut by 4 bases and J by 8 bases, with 14 bases left in between. Germline V gene lookup returns CDR1 SQVTM and CDR2 ANQGSEA. CDR3: CSVVPGTIGYTF. The CDR3 region has the DNA TGCAGCGTTGTCCCCGGGACTATAGGCTACACCTTC.

The rearrangement uses TRBV18 and TRBJ2-3; no firm D call. V lost 0 bases, J lost 3 bases, and 4 bases lay in between. The CDR3 is made up of 13 amino acids. The germline CDR1 and CDR2 sequences are KGHSH and LQKENI. The CDR3 bases are TGTGCCAGCTCACCACCGTTGACAGATACGCAGTATTTT. Amino acid sequence: CASSPPLTDTQYF.

In this sample, this clone turned up once. A read error may be the cause here, since a much bigger clone is one base away. Other DNA sequences from this sample encode an identical CDR3 as well. The gene calls are TRBV7-7 and TRBJ2-5, with TRBD2 matching over 12 bases. The CDR3 consists of 17 residues. The germline gives CDR1 SSHAT, CDR2 FNYEAQ (reference sequence). The CDR3 region is CASSPPPGTSGQETQYF. CDR3 coding DNA: TGTGCCAGCAGTCCCCCACCCGGGACTAGCGGGCAAGAGACACAGTACTTC. Based on the CDR3 plus reference TRBV7-7 and TRBJ2-5, the full variable domain is GAGVSQSPRYKVTKRGQDVTLRCDPISSHATLYWYQQALGQGPEFLTYFNYEAQPDKSGLPSDRFSAERPEGSISTLTIQRTEQRDSAMYRCASSPPPGTSGQETQYFGPGTRLLVL.

CDR3 DNA sequence: TGTGCCTGGAGTCCCATAAGACCGGGTGTGGACGAGCAGTACTTC. It specifies CAWSPIRPGVDEQYF. The chain is built from TRBV30 and TRBJ2-7; D is undetermined. Germline V lookup: CDR1 GTSNPN, CDR2 SVGIG (reference sequence). The V gene lost 2 bases and the J gene lost 5 bases, with 19 bases spanning the gap. The CDR3 runs to 15 residues.

The chain combines TRBV5-1 with TRBJ2-6; D remains unclear. V shed 0 bases and J shed 0 bases, with 4 bases lying between them. In germline, CDR1 is SGHRS, CDR2 YFSETQ. This CDR3 has 15 residues. DNA of the CDR3: TGCGCCAGCAGCTTGGACGTCTCTGGGGCCAACGTCCTGACTTTC. It yields the protein CASSLDVSGANVLTF. Full variable domain (rest looked up from reference TRBV5-1 and TRBJ2-6): KAGVTQTPRYLIKTRGQQVTLSCSPISGHRSVSWYQQTPGQGLQFLFEYFSETQRNKGNFPGRFSGRQFSNSRSEMNVSTLELGDSALYLCASSLDVSGANVLTFGAGSRLTVL.

The table lists this clone with many counts. V gene TRBV4-1 combines with J gene TRBJ2-2; D uncertain. The V end was cut by 0 bases, the J end by 5 bases, with 13 bases between. CDR1 MGHRA and CDR2 YSYEKL come from the germline V gene. There are 16 residues in the CDR3. This chain's CDR3 is CASSQEQGPFTGELFF. The CDR3 nucleotides are TGCGCCAGCAGCCAAGAGCAAGGACCCTTTACCGGGGAGCTGTTTTTT.

The table lists this clone with a few counts. The V call is TRBV6-4, the J call TRBJ1-6, with TRBD1 as a possible D gene (5 bases). The CDR3 totals 14 residues. CDR1 MRHNA and CDR2 SNTAGT come from the germline V gene. V was shortened by 6 bases and J by 4 bases, with 10 bases between the two germline ends. CDR3 protein: CASRDSDYNSPLHF. The CDR3 DNA reads as TGTGCCAGCAGAGACAGCGATTATAATTCACCCCTCCACTTT.

This clone occurred many times. V is TRBV4-2 and J is TRBJ2-1, with TRBD2 matching over 12 bases. The germline gives CDR1 LGHNA, CDR2 YNFKEQ. V was pared by 4 bases and J by 7 bases, with 8 bases of the junction left unmatched. CDR3 size: 16 residues. CDR3 sequence: CASSRLLAGGRNEQFF. The CDR3, as DNA: TGTGCCAGCAGCCGCTTACTAGCGGGGGGTCGTAATGAGCAGTTCTTC.

This clone was picked up many times. This rearrangement joins TRBV28 to TRBJ2-2, with 7 bases fitting TRBD1. V lost 7 bases and J lost 4; bases outside the gene matches: 9. CDR3 length: 15 amino acids. Germline V lookup: CDR1 MDHEN, CDR2 SYDVKM. The CDR3 loop reads CASTLDRVGTGELFF. CDR3 DNA sequence: TGTGCCAGCACACTCGACAGGGTTGGCACCGGGGAGCTGTTTTTT.

There are a few counts of this clone. Possible read error: a much larger clone is one base away. V and J are TRBV2 and TRBJ2-5; D possibly uses TRBD1 or TRBD2 (6 bases each). The V gene's germline CDR1 is SNHLY and CDR2 FYNNEI. The CDR3 covers 15 residues. The V end lost 1 base, the J end lost 5 bases, and 14 bases lay between the germline ends. The CDR3 DNA sequence: TGTGCCAGCAGTGAAGGATGGGGGGCCCTTGAGACCCAGTACTTC. Translated: CASSEGWGALETQYF.